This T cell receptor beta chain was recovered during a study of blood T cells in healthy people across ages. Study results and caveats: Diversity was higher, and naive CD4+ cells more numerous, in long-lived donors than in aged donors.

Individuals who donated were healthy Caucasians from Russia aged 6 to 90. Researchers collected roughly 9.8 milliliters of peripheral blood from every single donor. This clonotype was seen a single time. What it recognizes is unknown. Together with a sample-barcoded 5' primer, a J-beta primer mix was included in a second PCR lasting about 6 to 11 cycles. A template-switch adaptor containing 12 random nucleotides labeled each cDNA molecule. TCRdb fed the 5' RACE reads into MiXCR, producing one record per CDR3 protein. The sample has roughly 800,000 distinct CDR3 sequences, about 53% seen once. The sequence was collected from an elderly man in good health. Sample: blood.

CDR3 coding DNA: TGTGCCAGCAGCATCGGGACAGGGGCTGAGCAGTACTTC. Protein sequence: CASSIGTGAEQYF. The V and J genes are TRBV5-5 and TRBJ2-5; 10 positions agree with TRBD1. From germline, CDR1 is SGHKS and CDR2 YYEKEE (reference sequence). The CDR3 extends over 13 amino acids. With V trimmed by 4 bases and J by 11 bases, 8 bases remained unmatched. The full variable domain, rest sourced from reference TRBV5-5 and TRBJ2-5, is DAGVTQSPTHLIKTRGQQVTLRCSPISGHKSVSWYQQVLGQGPQFIFQYYEKEERGRGNFPDRFSARQFPNYSSELNVNALLLGDSALYLCASSIGTGAEQYFGPGTRLLVL.